One sample yielded the 8 T cell receptor beta chains listed below, sequenced in a study of T cell repertoires in cytomegalovirus infection. For these TCRs, the target antigens are not known. TCRdb redid the calling of the reads with MiXCR, one entry per CDR3 protein. The data hold more than 35,000 distinct CDR3 sequences, with about 54% observed a single time. The sequencing here drew on CD8+ T cells from cultured PBMCs, taken from culture after CMV antigen stimulation. The receptor set was obtained from a human donor in good health (CMV status not recorded). Some clones in this sample may be carry-over from other donors' samples.

The chain uses TRBV27 and TRBJ2-1; D is undetermined. The germline V gene has CDR1 MNHEY and CDR2 SMNVEV (reference sequence). The germline V and J ends were trimmed by 8 bases and 6 bases, with 8 bases remaining between them. This CDR3 contains 11 residues. The CDR3 region is CASQISNEQFF. CDR3 sequence (DNA): TGTGCCAGCCAAATATCCAATGAGCAGTTCTTC.

V usage is TRBV2 and J usage is TRBJ2-7, with a possible D match to TRBD2 (5 bases). Deletions cut 3 bases from V and 6 bases from J, with 15 bases between. The CDR3 loop spans 14 amino acids. The germline V gene encodes CDR1 SNHLY and CDR2 FYNNEI. CDR3 DNA: TGTGCCAGCAGTGACTGGCTAGCCGCTGGCGAGCAGTACTTC. It encodes CASSDWLAAGEQYF.

The genes are TRBV7-6 and TRBJ2-5; possible D gene TRBD2, 7 bases. CDR3 length equals 17 residues. Between the trimmed V and J ends, which lost 3 bases and 2 bases, there was a span of 19 bases. Looked up from germline, CDR1 is SGHVS and CDR2 is FNYEAQ. CDR3 nucleotides: TGTGCCAGCAGCTTCCCACTAGCGTCGAGGGGGCAAGAGACCCAGTACTTC. Translated, it gives CASSFPLASRGQETQYF.

The chain links TRBV7-6 to TRBJ2-1; 12 bases agree with TRBD2. Germline loops: CDR1 SGHVS, CDR2 FNYEAQ. This CDR3 contains 16 residues. The V gene end was trimmed by 5 bases and the J gene end by 7 bases; junction bases not matched to a gene: 9. Here the CDR3 reads CASSPTSGRTGNEQFF. The CDR3 DNA is TGTGCCAGCAGCCCGACTAGCGGGAGAACGGGGAATGAGCAGTTCTTC.

The V call is TRBV11-2, the J call TRBJ2-1; the D gene is possibly TRBD1 (6 bases). The CDR3 runs 15 residues. V was clipped by 5 bases and J by 1 base, with 12 bases between them. Germline V gene data show CDR1 as SGHAT and CDR2 as FQNNGV. The CDR3, as DNA: TGTGCCAGCAGCGATTGGGGGCCTTCCTACAATGAGCAGTTCTTC. This encodes CASSDWGPSYNEQFF.

On this clonotype: A read error may explain this, as a much larger clone is one base away. The CDR3 bases are TGTGCCAGCAGCTTAGATTCGGGGGCCAATGAAGCTTTCTTT. It encodes CASSLDSGANEAFF. The chain links TRBV7-4 to TRBJ1-1; weak D call: TRBD1 (6 bases). Germline CDR1 reads SGHVT; CDR2 reads SQSDAQ. The CDR3 runs to 14 residues. V was pared by 1 base and J by 7 bases, with 13 bases between. Full variable domain (missing parts from reference TRBV7-4 and TRBJ1-1): GAGVSQSPRYKVAKRGRDVALRCDSISGHVTLYWYRQTLGQGSEVLTYSQSDAQRDKSGRPSGRFSAERPERSVSTLKIQRTEQGDSAVYLCASSLDSGANEAFFGQGTRLTVV.

The CDR3 here is CASRASSYNEQFF. The CDR3 nucleotides read TGTGCCAGCAGGGCGAGCTCCTACAATGAGCAGTTCTTC. The chain couples TRBV25-1 to TRBJ2-1; D not certain. Germline lookup yields CDR1 MGHDK and CDR2 SYGVNS. The CDR3 runs to 13 residues. The V gene lost 6 bases and the J gene lost 0 bases, with 6 bases spanning the gap.

This clonotype showed up many times. V usage is TRBV28 and J usage is TRBJ1-6; 7 nucleotides line up with TRBD1. Per the germline V gene, CDR1 is MDHEN and CDR2 is SYDVKM. The V segment lost 4 bases and the J segment 7 bases; nucleotides outside the gene matches: 4. This CDR3 has 14 residues. CDR3 sequence (DNA): TGTGCCAGCAGTTCGGGACAGAGGAATTCACCCCTCCACTTT. Translated, it gives CASSSGQRNSPLHF.